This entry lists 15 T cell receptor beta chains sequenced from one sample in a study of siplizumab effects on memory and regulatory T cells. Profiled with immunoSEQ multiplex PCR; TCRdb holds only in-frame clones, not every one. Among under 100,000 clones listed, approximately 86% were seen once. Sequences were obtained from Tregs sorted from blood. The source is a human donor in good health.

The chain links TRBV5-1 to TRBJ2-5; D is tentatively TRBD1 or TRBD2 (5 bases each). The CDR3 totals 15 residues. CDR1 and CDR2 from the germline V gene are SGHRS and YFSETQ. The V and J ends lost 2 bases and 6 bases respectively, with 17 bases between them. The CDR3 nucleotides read TGCGCCAGCAGCTTCGGTAGTGGGGGTGCACAGACCCAGTACTTC. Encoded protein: CASSFGSGGAQTQYF.

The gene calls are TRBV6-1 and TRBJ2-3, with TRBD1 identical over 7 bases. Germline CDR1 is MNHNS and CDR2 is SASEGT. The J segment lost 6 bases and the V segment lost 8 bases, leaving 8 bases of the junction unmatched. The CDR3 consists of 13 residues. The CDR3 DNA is TGTGCCAGCCGGGGACAGCCGGGGGATACGCAGTATTTT. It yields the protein CASRGQPGDTQYF.

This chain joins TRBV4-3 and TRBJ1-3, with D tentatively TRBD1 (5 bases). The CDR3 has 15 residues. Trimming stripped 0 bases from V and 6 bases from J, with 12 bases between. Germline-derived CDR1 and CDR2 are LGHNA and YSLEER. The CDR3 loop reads CASSQDMGDENTIYF. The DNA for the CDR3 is TGCGCCAGCAGCCAAGATATGGGGGATGAAAACACCATATATTTT.

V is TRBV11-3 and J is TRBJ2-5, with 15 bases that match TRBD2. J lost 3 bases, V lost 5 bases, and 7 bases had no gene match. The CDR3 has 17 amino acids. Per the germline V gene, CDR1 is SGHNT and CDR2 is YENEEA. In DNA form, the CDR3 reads TGTGCCAGCAGCCGCGGACTAGCGGGGGGGCCAGAAGAGACCCAGTACTTC. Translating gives CASSRGLAGGPEETQYF.

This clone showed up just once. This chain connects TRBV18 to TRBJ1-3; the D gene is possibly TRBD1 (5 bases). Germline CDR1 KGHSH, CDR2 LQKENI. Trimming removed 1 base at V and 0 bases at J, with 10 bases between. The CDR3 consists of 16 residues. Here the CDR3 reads CASSPLTGNSGNTIYF. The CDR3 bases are TGTGCCAGCTCACCACTTACAGGAAACTCTGGAAACACCATATATTTT. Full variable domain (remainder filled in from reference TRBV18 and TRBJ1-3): NAGVMQNPRHLVRRRGQEARLRCSPMKGHSHVYWYRQLPEEGLKFMVYLQKENIIDESGMPKERFSAEFPKEGPSILRIQQVVRGDSAAYFCASSPLTGNSGNTIYFGEGSWLTVV.

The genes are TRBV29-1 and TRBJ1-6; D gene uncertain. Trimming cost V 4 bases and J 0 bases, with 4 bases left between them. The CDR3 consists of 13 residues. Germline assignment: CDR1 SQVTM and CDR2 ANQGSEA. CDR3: CSVGSSYNSPLHF. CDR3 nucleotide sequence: TGCAGCGTTGGCAGCTCCTATAATTCACCCCTCCACTTT.

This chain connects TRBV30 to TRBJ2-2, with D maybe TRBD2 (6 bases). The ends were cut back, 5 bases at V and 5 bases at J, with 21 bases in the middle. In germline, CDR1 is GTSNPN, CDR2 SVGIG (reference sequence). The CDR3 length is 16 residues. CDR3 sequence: CAWEGPSVTSTGELFF. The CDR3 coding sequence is TGTGCCTGGGAGGGGCCTAGCGTAACTTCAACCGGGGAGCTGTTTTTT.

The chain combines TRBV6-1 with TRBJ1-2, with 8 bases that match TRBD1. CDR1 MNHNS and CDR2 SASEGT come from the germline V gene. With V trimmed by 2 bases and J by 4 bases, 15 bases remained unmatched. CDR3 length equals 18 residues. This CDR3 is CASSERSTGTGLRYGYTF. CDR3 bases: TGTGCCAGCAGTGAAAGGTCAACCGGGACAGGCCTCCGCTATGGCTACACCTTC.

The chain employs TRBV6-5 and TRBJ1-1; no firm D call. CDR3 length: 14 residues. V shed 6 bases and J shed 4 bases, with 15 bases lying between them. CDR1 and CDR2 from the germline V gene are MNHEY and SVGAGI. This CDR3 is CASSRSHESTEAFF. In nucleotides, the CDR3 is TGTGCCAGCAGCAGGTCACATGAGAGCACTGAAGCTTTCTTT.

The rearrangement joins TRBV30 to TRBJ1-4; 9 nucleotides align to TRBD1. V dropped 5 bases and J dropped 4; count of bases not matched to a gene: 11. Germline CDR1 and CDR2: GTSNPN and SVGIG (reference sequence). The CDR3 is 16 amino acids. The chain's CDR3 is CAWRNSRDRVNEKLFF. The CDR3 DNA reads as TGTGCCTGGCGAAACTCCCGGGACAGGGTTAATGAAAAACTGTTTTTT.

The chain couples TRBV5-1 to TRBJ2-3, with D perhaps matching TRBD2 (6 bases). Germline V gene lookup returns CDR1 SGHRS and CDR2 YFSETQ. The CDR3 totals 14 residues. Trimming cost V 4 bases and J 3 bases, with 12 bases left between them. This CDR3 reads CASSAGLHTDTQYF. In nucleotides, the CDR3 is TGCGCCAGCAGCGCGGGACTCCATACAGATACGCAGTATTTT.

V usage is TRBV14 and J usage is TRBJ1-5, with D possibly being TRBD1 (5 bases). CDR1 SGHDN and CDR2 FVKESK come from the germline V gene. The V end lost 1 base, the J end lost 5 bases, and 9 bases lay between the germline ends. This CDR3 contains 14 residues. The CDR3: CASSQATGYQPQHF. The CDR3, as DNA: TGTGCCAGCAGCCAAGCAACAGGTTATCAGCCCCAGCATTTT.

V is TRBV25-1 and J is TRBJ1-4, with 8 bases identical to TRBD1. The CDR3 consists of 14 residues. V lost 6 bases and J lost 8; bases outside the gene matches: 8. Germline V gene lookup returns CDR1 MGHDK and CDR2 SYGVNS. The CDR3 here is CASSSGQGGEKLFF. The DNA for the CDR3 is TGTGCCAGCAGCTCCGGACAGGGTGGGGAAAAACTGTTTTTT.

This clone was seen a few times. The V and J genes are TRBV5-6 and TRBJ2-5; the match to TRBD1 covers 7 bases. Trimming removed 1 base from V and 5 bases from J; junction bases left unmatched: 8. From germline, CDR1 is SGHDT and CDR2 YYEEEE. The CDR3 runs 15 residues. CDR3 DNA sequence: TGTGCCAGCAGCTTGTTGATAGGGGGCATGGAGACCCAGTACTTC. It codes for CASSLLIGGMETQYF.

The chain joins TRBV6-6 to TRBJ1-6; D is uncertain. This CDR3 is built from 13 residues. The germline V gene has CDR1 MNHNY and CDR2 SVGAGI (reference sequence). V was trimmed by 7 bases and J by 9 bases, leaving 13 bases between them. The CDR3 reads CASMGGLSSPLHF. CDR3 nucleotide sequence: TGTGCCAGCATGGGTGGGCTTAGTTCACCCCTCCACTTT.